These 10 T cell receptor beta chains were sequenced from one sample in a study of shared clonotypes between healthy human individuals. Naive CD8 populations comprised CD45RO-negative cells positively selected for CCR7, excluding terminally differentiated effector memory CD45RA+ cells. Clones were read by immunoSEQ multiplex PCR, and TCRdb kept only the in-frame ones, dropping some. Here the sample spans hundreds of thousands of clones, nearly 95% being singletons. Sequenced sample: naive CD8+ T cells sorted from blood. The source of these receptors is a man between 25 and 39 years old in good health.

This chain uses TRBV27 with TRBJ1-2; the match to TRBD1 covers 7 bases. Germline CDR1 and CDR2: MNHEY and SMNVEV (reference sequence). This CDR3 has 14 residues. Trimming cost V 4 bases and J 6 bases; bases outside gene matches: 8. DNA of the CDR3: TGTGCCAGCAGTTCGGTACAGGGGAGTGATGGCTACACCTTC. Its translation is CASSSVQGSDGYTF.

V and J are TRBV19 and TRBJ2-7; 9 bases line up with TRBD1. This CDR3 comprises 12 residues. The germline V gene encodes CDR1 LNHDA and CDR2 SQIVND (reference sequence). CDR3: CATGTGLYEQYF. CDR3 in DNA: TGTGCTACCGGGACAGGGCTTTACGAGCAGTACTTC.

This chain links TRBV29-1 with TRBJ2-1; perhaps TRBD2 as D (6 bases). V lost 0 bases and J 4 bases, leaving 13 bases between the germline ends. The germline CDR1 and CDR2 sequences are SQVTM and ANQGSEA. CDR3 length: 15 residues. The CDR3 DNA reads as TGCAGCGTTGAAGATCCTACTAGCAGATACAATGAGCAGTTCTTC. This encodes CSVEDPTSRYNEQFF.

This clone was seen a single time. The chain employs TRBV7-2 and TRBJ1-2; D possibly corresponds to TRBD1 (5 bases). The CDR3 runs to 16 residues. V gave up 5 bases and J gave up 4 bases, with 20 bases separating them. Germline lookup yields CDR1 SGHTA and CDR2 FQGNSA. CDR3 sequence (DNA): TGTGCCAGCAGCCGGATCGGGGCCCCCGGGCCCTATGGCTACACCTTC. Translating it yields CASSRIGAPGPYGYTF.

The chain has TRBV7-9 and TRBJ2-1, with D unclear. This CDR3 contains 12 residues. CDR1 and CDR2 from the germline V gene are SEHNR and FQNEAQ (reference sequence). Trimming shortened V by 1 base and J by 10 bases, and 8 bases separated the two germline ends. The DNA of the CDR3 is TGTGCCAGCAGCTTAGGTGATGTCGAGCAGTTCTTC. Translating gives CASSLGDVEQFF.

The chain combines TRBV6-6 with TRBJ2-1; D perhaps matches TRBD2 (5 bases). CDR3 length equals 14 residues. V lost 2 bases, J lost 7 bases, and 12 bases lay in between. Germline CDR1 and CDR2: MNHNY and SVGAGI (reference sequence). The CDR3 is CASSYEGGWNEQFF. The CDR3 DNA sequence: TGTGCCAGCAGTTACGAGGGTGGCTGGAATGAGCAGTTCTTC.

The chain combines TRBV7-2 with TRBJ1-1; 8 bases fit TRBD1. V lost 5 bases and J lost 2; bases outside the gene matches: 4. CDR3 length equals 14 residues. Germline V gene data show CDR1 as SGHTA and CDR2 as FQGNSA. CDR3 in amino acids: CASSIGQGNTEAFF. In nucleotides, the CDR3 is TGTGCCAGCAGCATTGGACAGGGAAACACTGAAGCTTTCTTT.

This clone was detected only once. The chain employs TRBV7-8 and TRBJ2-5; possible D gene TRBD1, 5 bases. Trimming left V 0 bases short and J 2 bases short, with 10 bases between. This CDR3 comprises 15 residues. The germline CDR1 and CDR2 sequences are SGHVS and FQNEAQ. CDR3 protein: CASSLAFDRQETQYF. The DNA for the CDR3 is TGTGCCAGCAGCTTAGCGTTTGACAGACAAGAGACCCAGTACTTC. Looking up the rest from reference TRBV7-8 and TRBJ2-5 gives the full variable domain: GAGVSQSPRYKVAKRGQDVALRCDPISGHVSLFWYQQALGQGPEFLTYFQNEAQLDKSGLPSDRFFAERPEGSVSTLKIQRTQQEDSAVYLCASSLAFDRQETQYFGPGTRLLVL.

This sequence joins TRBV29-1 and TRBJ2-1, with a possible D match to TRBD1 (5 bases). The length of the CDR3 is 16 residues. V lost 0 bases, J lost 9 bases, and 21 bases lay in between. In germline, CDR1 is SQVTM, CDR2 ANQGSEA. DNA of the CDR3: TGCAGCGTTGAAGATCATGACGCCTCAATCCAGGGTGAGCAGTTCTTC. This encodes CSVEDHDASIQGEQFF.

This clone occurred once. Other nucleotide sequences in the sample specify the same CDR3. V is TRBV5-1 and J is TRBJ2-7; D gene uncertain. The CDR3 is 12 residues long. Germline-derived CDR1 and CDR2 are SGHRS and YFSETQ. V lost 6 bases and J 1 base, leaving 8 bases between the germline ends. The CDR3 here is CASTSGSYEQYF. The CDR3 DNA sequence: TGCGCCAGCACCTCTGGGTCCTACGAGCAGTACTTC.